Listed below are T cell receptor beta chains from one sample, sequenced in a study of cytomegalovirus exposure and HLA in healthy donors. TCRdb's table, derived via immunoSEQ multiplex PCR, lists solely in-frame clones and lacks some. Seen here are roughly 100,000 clones, roughly 85% observed once, and the top ten hold 2% to 3%. Source material: PBMCs. All receptors come from a man in his forties or fifties in good health and CMV-seronegative. Both conserved end residues are part of each CDR3. The D gene is left open where the match is weak. Clone size is stated in some rows and not others, as once, few, many or a class when expanded.

>TRBJ1-6|.|TRBV19|.
TGTGCCAGTAGTATGGGGCTCCAGGAGCGATCACCCCTCCACTTT
CASSMGLQERSPLHF
>TRBJ2-7|once|TRBV7-7|.
TGTGCTAGCAGCTTAGACAGGTCCTCCTACGAGCAGTACTTC
CASSLDRSSYEQYF
>TRBJ1-2|.|TRBV5-4|.
TGTGCCAGCAGCGCGGAGAGGGGGTATGGCTACACCTTC
CASSAERGYGYTF
>TRBJ2-7|.|TRBV6-1|TRBD1
TGTGCCAGCAGTGAACAGGGGGTTTCCTACGAGCAGTACTTC
CASSEQGVSYEQYF
>TRBJ1-2|.|TRBV6-6|.
TGTGCCAGCAGTTACGGACTGGCGTTGGATGGCTACACCTTC
CASSYGLALDGYTF
>TRBJ1-4|.|TRBV4-1|.
TGCGCCAGCAGCCAAGATCCTGCGGCAGGGTGGAGTAATGAAAAACTGTTTTTT
CASSQDPAAGWSNEKLFF
>TRBJ1-2|.|TRBV6-1|.
TGTGCCAGCAGTGCACCCAGGCTTTATTACAACAACTATGGCTACACCTTC
CASSAPRLYYNNYGYTF
>TRBJ1-4|.|TRBV10-3|TRBD1
TGTGCCATCAGCGCCACGACAGGGGCTAATGAAAAACTGTTTTTT
CAISATTGANEKLFF
>TRBJ1-6|.|TRBV5-1|.
TGCGCCAGCAGCTTTAGCCAGGAGGTCGATTCACCCCTCCACTTT
CASSFSQEVDSPLHF
>TRBJ1-1|.|TRBV6-4|TRBD1
TGTGCCAGCAGTCCCGAACAGGGGGCGCACACTGAAGCTTTCTTT
CASSPEQGAHTEAFF
>TRBJ1-4|.|TRBV18|.
TGTGCCAGCTCATCGAGCCCTGTGACTAATGAAAAACTGTTTTTT
CASSSSPVTNEKLFF
>TRBJ1-3|.|TRBV29-1|TRBD1
TGCAGCGTGCGACAGGGGTTTTCAGGGAACACCATATATTTT
CSVRQGFSGNTIYF
>TRBJ2-7|.|TRBV5-1|TRBD1
TGCGCCAGCAGCTTGGTTGGACAGGGTTCCTACGAGCAGTACTTC
CASSLVGQGSYEQYF
>TRBJ1-5|few|TRBV19|.
TGTGCCAGTAGGCCAAGGACAGAGAGGGTCAGCAATCAGCCCCAGCATTTT
CASRPRTERVSNQPQHF